This T cell receptor (beta chain) originates from a study of blood T cells in healthy people across ages. Broader study findings: Whereas aged donors had fewer naive CD4+ cells, long-lived donors had more of them and higher diversity. TCR beta diversity, measured per million T cells, fell in a roughly linear way with age.

At least 5.5 micrograms of total RNA were extracted per sample. This clonotype has ten or more counts. The antigen remains unidentified. One end of the junction fails to match germline, which may point to a read error. The CDR3 is 16 amino acids. The germline V gene encodes CDR1 SSHAT and CDR2 FNYEAQ (reference sequence). Primed by a sample-barcoded 5' primer and a J-beta primer mix, a second PCR proceeded for about 6 to 11 cycles. Each TCR beta cDNA got a 12-nucleotide random molecular identifier. TCRdb redid the calling of the 5' RACE reads with MiXCR, one entry per CDR3 protein. The sample records just under 900,000 distinct CDR3 sequences, roughly 26% being singletons.

The receptor's source is a woman older than 75 in good health. Specimen: blood. This sequence joins TRBV7-7 and TRBJ2-5; D may be TRBD2 (5 bases). CDR3 loop: CASSLAPRLAGETQYF. Here the CDR3 DNA reads TGTGCTAGCAGCTTAGCTCCTCGGCTTGCGGGAGAGACCCAGTACTTC. Based on the CDR3 plus reference TRBV7-7 and TRBJ2-5, the full variable domain is GAGVSQSPRYKVTKRGQDVTLRCDPISSHATLYWYQQALGQGPEFLTYFNYEAQPDKSGLPSDRFSAERPEGSISTLTIQRTEQRDSAMYRCASSLAPRLAGETQYFGPGTRLLVL.